The T cell receptor beta chain described here comes from a study of TIL therapy for anti-PD-1-resistant metastatic lung cancer. Study in general: Tumors were harvested before any PD-1/PD-L1 blockade. Tumors had a median PD-L1 proportion score of 5% to 6.5%.

As for time point: pre-treatment sample, taken before nivolumab and TIL therapy. Stage 4 NSCLC adults joined between October 2017 and 2020. V gave up 3 bases and J gave up 6 bases, with 15 bases separating them. The CDR3 sequence is 15 residues long. Germline CDR1 is SGDLS and CDR2 is YYNGEE. This was the immunoSEQ v3 assay. Libraries were sequenced to around 2 million read pairs (survey) or roughly 4.5-6.5 million (deep). Using immunoSEQ multiplex PCR, the repertoire was profiled, and TCRdb retains in-frame clones only, with some absent. This table holds tens of thousands of clones, over 70% found once.

This rearrangement joins TRBV9 to TRBJ2-2; the D gene is possibly TRBD1 (5 bases). The TCR sequence derives from a person between 25 and 79 years old with non-small cell lung cancer. Sequenced here: blood, sampled at baseline. The CDR3 loop reads CASSGGIRGAGELFF. Here the CDR3 DNA reads TGTGCCAGCAGCGGAGGAATTAGGGGCGCCGGGGAGCTGTTTTTT.